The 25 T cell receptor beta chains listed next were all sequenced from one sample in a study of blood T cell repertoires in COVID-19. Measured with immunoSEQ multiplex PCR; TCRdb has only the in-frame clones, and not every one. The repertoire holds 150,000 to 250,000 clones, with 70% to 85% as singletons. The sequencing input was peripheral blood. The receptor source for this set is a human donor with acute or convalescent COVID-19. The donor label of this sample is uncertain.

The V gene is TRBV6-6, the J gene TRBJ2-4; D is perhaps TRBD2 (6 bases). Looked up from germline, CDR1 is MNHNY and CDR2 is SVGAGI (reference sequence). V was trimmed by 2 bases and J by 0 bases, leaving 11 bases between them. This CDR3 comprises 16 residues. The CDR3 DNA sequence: TGTGCCAGCAGTTACGGCGGGGCGCTAGCCAAAAACATTCAGTACTTC. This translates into CASSYGGALAKNIQYF.

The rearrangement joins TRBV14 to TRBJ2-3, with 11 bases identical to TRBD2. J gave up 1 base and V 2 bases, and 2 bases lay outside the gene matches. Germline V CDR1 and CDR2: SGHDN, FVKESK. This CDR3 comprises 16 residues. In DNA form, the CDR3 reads TGTGCCAGCAGCCAACGTAGCGGGAGGGGCACAGATACGCAGTATTTT. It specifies CASSQRSGRGTDTQYF.

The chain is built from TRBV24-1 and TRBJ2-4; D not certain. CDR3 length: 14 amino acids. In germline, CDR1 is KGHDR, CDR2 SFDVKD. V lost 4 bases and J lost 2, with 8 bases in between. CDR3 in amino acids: CATSEAVTKNIQYF. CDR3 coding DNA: TGTGCCACCAGTGAGGCCGTTACCAAAAACATTCAGTACTTC.

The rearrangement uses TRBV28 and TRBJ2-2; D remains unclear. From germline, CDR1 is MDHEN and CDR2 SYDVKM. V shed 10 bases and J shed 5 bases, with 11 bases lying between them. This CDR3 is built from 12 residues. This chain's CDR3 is CATLSRTGELFF. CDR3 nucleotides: TGTGCCACCCTTAGCCGAACCGGGGAGCTGTTTTTT.

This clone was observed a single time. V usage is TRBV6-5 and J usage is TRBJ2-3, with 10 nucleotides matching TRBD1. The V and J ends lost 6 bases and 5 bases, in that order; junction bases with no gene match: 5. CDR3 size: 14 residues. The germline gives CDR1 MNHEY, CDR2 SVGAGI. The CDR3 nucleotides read TGTGCCAGCAGGGGGACAGGGGTCGGAGATACGCAGTATTTT. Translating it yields CASRGTGVGDTQYF.

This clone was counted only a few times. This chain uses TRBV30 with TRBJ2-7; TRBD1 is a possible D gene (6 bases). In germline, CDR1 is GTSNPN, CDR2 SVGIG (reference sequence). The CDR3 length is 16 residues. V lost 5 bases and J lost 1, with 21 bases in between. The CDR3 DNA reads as TGTGCCTGGGACAAATACAGGGAAAGGTGGTCCTACGAGCAGTACTTC. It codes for CAWDKYRERWSYEQYF.

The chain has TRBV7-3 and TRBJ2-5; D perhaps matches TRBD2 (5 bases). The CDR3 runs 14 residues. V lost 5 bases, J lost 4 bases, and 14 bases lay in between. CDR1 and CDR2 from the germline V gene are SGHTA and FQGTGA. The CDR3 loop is CASSPKPGGETQYF. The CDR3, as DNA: TGTGCCAGCAGCCCAAAACCAGGAGGAGAGACCCAGTACTTC.

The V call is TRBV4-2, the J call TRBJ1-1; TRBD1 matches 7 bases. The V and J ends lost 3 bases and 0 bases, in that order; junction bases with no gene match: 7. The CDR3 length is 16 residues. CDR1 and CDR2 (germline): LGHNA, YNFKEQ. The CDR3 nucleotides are TGTGCCAGCAGCCACCCGGACAGGACACTGAACACTGAAGCTTTCTTT. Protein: CASSHPDRTLNTEAFF.

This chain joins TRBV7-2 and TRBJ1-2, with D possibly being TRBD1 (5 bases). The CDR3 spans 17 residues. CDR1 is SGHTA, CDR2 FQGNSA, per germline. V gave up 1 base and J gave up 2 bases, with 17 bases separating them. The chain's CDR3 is CASSLDRPNMRNYGYTF. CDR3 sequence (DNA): TGTGCCAGCAGCTTAGACAGGCCCAATATGAGGAACTATGGCTACACCTTC.

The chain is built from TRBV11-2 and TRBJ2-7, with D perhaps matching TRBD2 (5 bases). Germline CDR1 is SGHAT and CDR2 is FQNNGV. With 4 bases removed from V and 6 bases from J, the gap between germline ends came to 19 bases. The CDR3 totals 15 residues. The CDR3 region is CASSSMPGTNSEQYF. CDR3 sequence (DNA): TGTGCCAGCAGCTCAATGCCGGGAACTAATAGCGAGCAGTACTTC.

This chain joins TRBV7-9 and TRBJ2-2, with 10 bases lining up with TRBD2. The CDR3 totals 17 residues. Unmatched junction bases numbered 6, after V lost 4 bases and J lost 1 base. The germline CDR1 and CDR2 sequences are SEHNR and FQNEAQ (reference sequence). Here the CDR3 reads CASSSLRTSGNTGELFF. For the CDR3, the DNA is TGTGCCAGCAGCTCCCTACGGACTAGCGGGAACACCGGGGAGCTGTTTTTT.

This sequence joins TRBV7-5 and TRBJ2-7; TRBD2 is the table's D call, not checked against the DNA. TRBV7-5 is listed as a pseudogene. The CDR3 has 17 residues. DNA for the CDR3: TGTGTCAGAAGCCCGAGCGGAGCGGGAGGCCCCCCCTACGAGCAGTACTTC. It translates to CVRSPSGAGGPPYEQYF.

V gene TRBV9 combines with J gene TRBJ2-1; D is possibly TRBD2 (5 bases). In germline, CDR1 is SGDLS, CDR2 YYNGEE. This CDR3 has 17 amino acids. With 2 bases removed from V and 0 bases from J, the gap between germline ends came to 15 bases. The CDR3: CASSVTLAVSSYNEQFF. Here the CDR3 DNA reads TGTGCCAGCAGCGTGACCCTAGCCGTGAGCTCCTACAATGAGCAGTTCTTC.

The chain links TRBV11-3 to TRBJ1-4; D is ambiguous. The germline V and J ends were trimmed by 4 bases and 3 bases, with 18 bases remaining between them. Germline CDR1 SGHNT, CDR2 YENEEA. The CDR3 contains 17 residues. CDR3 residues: CASSSTQTARANEKLFF. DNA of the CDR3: TGTGCCAGCAGCTCTACCCAAACAGCGAGGGCTAATGAAAAACTGTTTTTT.

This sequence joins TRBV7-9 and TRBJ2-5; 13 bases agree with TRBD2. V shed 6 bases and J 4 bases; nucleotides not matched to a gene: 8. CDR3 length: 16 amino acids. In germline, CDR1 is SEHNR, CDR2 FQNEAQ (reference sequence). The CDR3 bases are TGTGCCAGCAGTATTGGACTAGCGGGAGTCGGAGAGACCCAGTACTTC. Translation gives CASSIGLAGVGETQYF. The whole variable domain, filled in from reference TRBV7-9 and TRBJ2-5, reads DTGVSQNPRHKITKRGQNVTFRCDPISEHNRLYWYRQTLGQGPEFLTYFQNEAQLEKSRLLSDRFSAERPKGSFSTLEIQRTEQGDSAMYLCASSIGLAGVGETQYFGPGTRLLVL.

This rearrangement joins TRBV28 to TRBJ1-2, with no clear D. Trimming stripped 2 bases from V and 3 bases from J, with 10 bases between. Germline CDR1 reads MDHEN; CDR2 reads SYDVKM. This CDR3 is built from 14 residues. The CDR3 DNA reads TGTGCCAGCAGTTTACCGTTCGTAGACTATGGCTACACCTTC. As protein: CASSLPFVDYGYTF.

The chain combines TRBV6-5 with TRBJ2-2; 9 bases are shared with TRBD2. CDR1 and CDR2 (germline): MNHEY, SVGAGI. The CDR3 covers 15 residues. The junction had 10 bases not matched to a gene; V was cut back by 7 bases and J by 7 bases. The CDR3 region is CASTASGTGRGELFF. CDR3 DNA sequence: TGTGCCAGCACCGCTAGCGGGACCGGACGCGGGGAGCTGTTTTTT.

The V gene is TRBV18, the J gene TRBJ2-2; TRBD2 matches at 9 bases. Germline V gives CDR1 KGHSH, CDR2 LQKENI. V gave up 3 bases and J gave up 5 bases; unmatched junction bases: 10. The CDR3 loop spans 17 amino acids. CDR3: CASSPIRPGLATGELFF. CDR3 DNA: TGTGCCAGCTCACCGATTCGTCCGGGACTAGCAACCGGGGAGCTGTTTTTT.

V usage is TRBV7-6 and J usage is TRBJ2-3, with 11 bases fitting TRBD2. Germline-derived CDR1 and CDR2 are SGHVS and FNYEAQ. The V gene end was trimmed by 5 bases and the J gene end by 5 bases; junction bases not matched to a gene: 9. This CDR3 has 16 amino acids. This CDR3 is CASSPIAGGPGDTQYF. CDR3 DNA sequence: TGTGCCAGCAGCCCGATAGCGGGAGGGCCGGGAGATACGCAGTATTTT. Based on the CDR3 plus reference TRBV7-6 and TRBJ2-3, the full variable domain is GAGVSQSPRYKVTKRGQDVALRCDPISGHVSLYWYRQALGQGPEFLTYFNYEAQQDKSGLPNDRFSAERPEGSISTLTIQRTEQRDSAMYRCASSPIAGGPGDTQYFGPGTRLTVL.

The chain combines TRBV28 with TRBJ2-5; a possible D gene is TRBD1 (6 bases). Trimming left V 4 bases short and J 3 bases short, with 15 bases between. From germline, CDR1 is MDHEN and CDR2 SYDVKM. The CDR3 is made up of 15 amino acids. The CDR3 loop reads CASSSPWTAEETQYF. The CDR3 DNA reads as TGTGCCAGCAGTTCACCCTGGACAGCCGAAGAGACCCAGTACTTC.

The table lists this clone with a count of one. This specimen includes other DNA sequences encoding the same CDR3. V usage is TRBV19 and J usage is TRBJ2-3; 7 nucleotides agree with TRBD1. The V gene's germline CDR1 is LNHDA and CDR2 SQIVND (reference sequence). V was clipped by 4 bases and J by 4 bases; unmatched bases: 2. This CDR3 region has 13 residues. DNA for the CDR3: TGTGCCAGTAGTACGACAGGGTCAGATACGCAGTATTTT. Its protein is CASSTTGSDTQYF.

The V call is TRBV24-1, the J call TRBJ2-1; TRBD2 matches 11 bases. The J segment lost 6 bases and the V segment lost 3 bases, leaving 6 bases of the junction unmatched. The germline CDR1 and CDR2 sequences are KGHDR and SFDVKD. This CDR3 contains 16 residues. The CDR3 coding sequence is TGTGCCACCAGTGATGGACTAGCGGGTGTCCGCAATGAGCAGTTCTTC. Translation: CATSDGLAGVRNEQFF.

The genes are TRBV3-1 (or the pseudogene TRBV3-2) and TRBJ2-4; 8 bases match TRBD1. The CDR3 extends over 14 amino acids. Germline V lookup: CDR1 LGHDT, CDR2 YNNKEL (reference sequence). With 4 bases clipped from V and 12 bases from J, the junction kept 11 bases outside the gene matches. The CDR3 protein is CASSPRPGTGDQYF. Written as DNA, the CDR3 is TGTGCCAGCAGCCCTCGTCCCGGGACAGGAGATCAGTACTTC.

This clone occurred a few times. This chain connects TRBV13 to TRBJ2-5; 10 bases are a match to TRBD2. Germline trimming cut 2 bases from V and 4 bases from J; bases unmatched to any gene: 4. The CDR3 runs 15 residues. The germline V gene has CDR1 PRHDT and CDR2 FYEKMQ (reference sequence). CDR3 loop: CASSLLSSGRETQYF. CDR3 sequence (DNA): TGTGCCAGCAGCTTACTCTCTAGCGGGAGAGAGACCCAGTACTTC.

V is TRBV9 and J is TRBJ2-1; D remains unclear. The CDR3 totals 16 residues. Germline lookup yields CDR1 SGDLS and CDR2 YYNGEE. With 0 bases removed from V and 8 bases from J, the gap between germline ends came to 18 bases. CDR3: CASSVGAAFRVDEQFF. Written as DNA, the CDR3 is TGTGCCAGCAGCGTAGGAGCAGCGTTTCGGGTCGATGAGCAGTTCTTC.